Below, 19 T cell receptor beta chains from the same sample are listed, as sequenced in a study of T cells in Graves' hyperthyroidism and ophthalmopathy. Amplification targeted TCR beta CDR3 regions from RNA transcripts. Using the HTBI primer set, a first-round RT-PCR was run on the TCR CDR3. From the multiplex PCR reads, TCRdb called clonotypes with MiXCR, one entry per CDR3 protein. This sample has more than 500,000 distinct CDR3 sequences, with 35% to 50% found just once. The sample consisted of peripheral blood or thyroid tissue (not recorded which). These receptors originate from an adult woman with Graves' disease, either hyperthyroidism or ophthalmopathy (not recorded which).

On this clonotype: This may be a read error, as it is one base from a much larger clone. The chain has TRBV20-1 and TRBJ1-1, with TRBD1 matching over 7 bases. The junction had 6 bases not matched to a gene; V was cut back by 0 bases and J by 2 bases. CDR1 and CDR2 (germline): DFQATT, SNEGSKA (reference sequence). The CDR3 contains 15 residues. The CDR3 region is CSARESRGGNTEAFF. The CDR3 bases are TGCAGTGCTAGAGAGTCCAGGGGGGGAAACACTGAAGCTTTCTTT.

This chain connects TRBV2 to TRBJ2-1, with D maybe TRBD1 (5 bases). The ends were cut back, 2 bases at V and 8 bases at J, with 10 bases in the middle. Germline V gives CDR1 SNHLY, CDR2 FYNNEI. The CDR3 covers 13 residues. The CDR3 protein is CASSEQGLDEQFF. CDR3 sequence (DNA): TGTGCCAGCAGTGAACAGGGTTTGGATGAGCAGTTCTTC.

The table lists this clonotype with a few counts. The chain is built from TRBV10-3 and TRBJ1-4; 7 nucleotides match TRBD1. Looked up from germline, CDR1 is ENHRY and CDR2 is SYGVKD. V dropped 3 bases and J dropped 3; count of bases not matched to a gene: 1. There are 14 residues in the CDR3. The DNA for the CDR3 is TGTGCCATCAGTGAACAGGGGCCTAATGAAAAACTGTTTTTT. Translation gives CAISEQGPNEKLFF.

The rearrangement joins TRBV7-6 to TRBJ2-5; D possibly corresponds to TRBD2 (7 bases). V lost 7 bases and J 7 bases, leaving 25 bases between the germline ends. Germline CDR1 reads SGHVS; CDR2 reads FNYEAQ. The CDR3 spans 16 residues. The CDR3 reads CASIRGGGGMRGTQYF. The CDR3 DNA reads TGTGCCAGCATTCGCGGAGGGGGGGGAATGCGAGGGACCCAGTACTTC.

This clonotype showed up many times. This rearrangement joins TRBV6-5 to TRBJ2-7; D gene unclear. The CDR3 has 13 residues. Trimming took off 6 bases at V and 3 bases at J, with 12 bases between the two ends. Germline V CDR1 and CDR2: MNHEY, SVGAGI. The CDR3 is CASSPGPVYEQYF. The CDR3 coding sequence is TGTGCCAGCAGCCCAGGACCTGTCTACGAGCAGTACTTC.

The genes are TRBV5-1 and TRBJ1-2; no clear D. CDR1 is SGHRS, CDR2 YFSETQ, per germline. Trimming pared 4 bases from V and 3 bases from J, leaving 16 bases between. There are 15 residues in the CDR3. CDR3 protein: CASSSGSGGDYGYTF. Written as DNA, the CDR3 is TGCGCCAGCAGCAGCGGGTCGGGAGGTGACTATGGCTACACCTTC.

Points on this clonotype: This could be a read error, since a much larger clone is one nucleotide away. This chain uses TRBV7-9 with TRBJ1-4; D call uncertain. The V gene lost 5 bases and the J gene lost 0 bases, with 13 bases spanning the gap. The CDR3 is made up of 16 amino acids. CDR1 and CDR2 (germline): SEHNR, FQNEAQ (reference sequence). CDR3 protein: CASSPPRPATNEKLFF. CDR3 nucleotides: TGTGCCAGCAGCCCCCCAAGACCAGCAACTAATGAAAAACTGTTTTTT. Combining the CDR3 with reference TRBV7-9 and TRBJ1-4 gives the whole variable domain DTGVSQNPRHKITKRGQNVTFRCDPISEHNRLYWYRQTLGQGPEFLTYFQNEAQLEKSRLLSDRFSAERPKGSFSTLEIQRTEQGDSAMYLCASSPPRPATNEKLFFGSGTQLSVL.

As concerns this clonotype: A single base separates this from a much larger clone, so it may be a read error. This rearrangement joins TRBV5-1 to TRBJ2-2; 13 bases are shared with TRBD2. The CDR3 has 16 residues. Per germline, CDR1 SGHRS and CDR2 YFSETQ. The ends lost 5 bases at V and 3 bases at J; junction bases unmatched: 4. The CDR3 DNA is TGCGCCAGCAGGTGGACTAGCGGGAGTGACACCGGGGAGCTGTTTTTT. Translated: CASRWTSGSDTGELFF.

This clonotype was seen at least ten times. The chain joins TRBV20-1 to TRBJ1-2, with a tentative D call TRBD1 (5 bases). The CDR3 is 15 amino acids. Germline V gives CDR1 DFQATT, CDR2 SNEGSKA (reference sequence). V was clipped by 0 bases and J by 4 bases, with 15 bases between them. The CDR3: CSARDHRAGLYGYTF. CDR3 nucleotides: TGCAGTGCTAGAGACCATCGGGCAGGGCTCTATGGCTACACCTTC.

This clonotype was found once. The chain uses TRBV24-1 and TRBJ2-1; D is perhaps TRBD1 (6 bases). Trimming left V 5 bases short and J 6 bases short, with 16 bases between. Germline V gives CDR1 KGHDR, CDR2 SFDVKD. The CDR3 is 15 amino acids. The CDR3 region is CATSGQGLQSNEQFF. For the CDR3, the DNA is TGTGCCACCAGTGGTCAGGGGCTGCAATCCAATGAGCAGTTCTTC.

This clonotype came up many times. The chain combines TRBV29-1 with TRBJ2-5; the match to TRBD1 covers 8 bases. Germline V gene lookup returns CDR1 SQVTM and CDR2 ANQGSEA. The CDR3 has 15 residues. After removal of 6 bases from V and 5 bases from J, the junction contained 14 bases not matched to a gene. DNA of the CDR3: TGCAGCGTCGGATTCCGCACAGGGGGTCGGGAGACCCAGTACTTC. Translating it yields CSVGFRTGGRETQYF.

There are many counts of this clonotype. This chain joins TRBV20-1 and TRBJ2-7; 7 bases fit TRBD2. The germline V gene has CDR1 DFQATT and CDR2 SNEGSKA (reference sequence). V lost 3 bases and J lost 6; bases outside the gene matches: 8. The CDR3 runs to 13 residues. The CDR3 is CSASRAGPSEQYF. The DNA for the CDR3 is TGCAGTGCTAGCCGAGCGGGACCCTCCGAGCAGTACTTC.

This clonotype appeared a few times. The gene calls are TRBV29-1 and TRBJ2-2; D not resolved. The CDR3 is made up of 10 amino acids. Germline values: CDR1 SQVTM, CDR2 ANQGSEA. V was cut by 7 bases and J by 8 bases, with 8 bases left in between. The CDR3 coding sequence is TGCAGCGGGTTGGCGGGGGAGCTGTTTTTT. Translation gives CSGLAGELFF.

The chain combines TRBV29-1 with TRBJ2-5; 11 nucleotides agree with TRBD1. Germline V gene data show CDR1 as SQVTM and CDR2 as ANQGSEA. The trim removed 1 base at V and 5 bases at J, leaving 6 bases unmatched. The length of the CDR3 is 15 residues. The CDR3 reads CSVEARDRGSETQYF. CDR3 DNA sequence: TGCAGCGTTGAAGCCCGGGACAGGGGGTCCGAGACCCAGTACTTC.

The chain couples TRBV7-2 to TRBJ2-7, with D uncertain. Trimming left V 1 base short and J 2 bases short, with 9 bases between. The CDR3 totals 14 residues. Germline V CDR1 and CDR2: SGHTA, FQGNSA. The CDR3: CASSLEASTYEQYF. As DNA, the CDR3 is TGTGCCAGCAGCTTAGAGGCTTCGACCTACGAGCAGTACTTC.

This clonotype was seen just once. CDR3: CASSLWTGERADTQYF. The CDR3 region has the DNA TGTGCCAGCAGCCTGTGGACAGGAGAACGGGCAGATACGCAGTATTTT. The rearrangement joins TRBV7-8 to TRBJ2-3; TRBD1 aligns across 7 bases. Losses at the gene ends were 5 bases for V and 4 bases for J; bases not matched to a gene: 12. Germline CDR1 reads SGHVS; CDR2 reads FQNEAQ. The CDR3 runs 16 residues.

The chain is built from TRBV20-1 and TRBJ2-7; 11 nucleotides line up with TRBD2. Germline V gives CDR1 DFQATT, CDR2 SNEGSKA (reference sequence). The CDR3 consists of 16 residues. V lost 5 bases to trimming and J lost 0 bases; unmatched junction nucleotides: 9. The CDR3 DNA reads as TGCAGTGCTGGCCGCCCACTAGCGGGAGACTCCTACGAGCAGTACTTC. It specifies CSAGRPLAGDSYEQYF.

The rearrangement uses TRBV15 and TRBJ1-5; D unclear. Germline V CDR1 and CDR2: LNHNV, YYDKDF (reference sequence). The V gene lost 0 bases and the J gene lost 5 bases, with 8 bases spanning the gap. The CDR3 sequence is 14 residues long. CDR3 DNA: TGTGCCACCAGCAGAGATGGTCTCGATCAGCCCCAGCATTTT. This codes for CATSRDGLDQPQHF.

V is TRBV11-2 and J is TRBJ1-2, with TRBD1 as a possible D gene (5 bases). Germline V CDR1 and CDR2: SGHAT, FQNNGV. This CDR3 spans 13 amino acids. The V and J ends lost 3 bases and 11 bases respectively, with 16 bases between them. The CDR3 bases are TGTGCCAGCAGCTTGGCCCTAGGGCAGGGATACACCTTC. It is translated as CASSLALGQGYTF.